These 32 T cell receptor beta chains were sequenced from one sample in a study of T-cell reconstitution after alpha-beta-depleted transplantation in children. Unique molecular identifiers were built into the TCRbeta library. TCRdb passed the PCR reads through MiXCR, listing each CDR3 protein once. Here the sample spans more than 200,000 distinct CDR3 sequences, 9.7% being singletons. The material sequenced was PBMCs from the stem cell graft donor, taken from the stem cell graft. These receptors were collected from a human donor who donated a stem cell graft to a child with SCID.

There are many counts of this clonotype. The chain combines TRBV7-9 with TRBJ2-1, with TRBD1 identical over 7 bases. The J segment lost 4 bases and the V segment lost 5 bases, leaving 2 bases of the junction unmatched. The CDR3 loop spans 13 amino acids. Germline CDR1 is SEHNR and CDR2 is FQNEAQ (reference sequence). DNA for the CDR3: TGTGCCAGCAGCCCGGGACAGTACAATGAGCAGTTCTTC. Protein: CASSPGQYNEQFF. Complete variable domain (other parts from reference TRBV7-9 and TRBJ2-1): DTGVSQNPRHKITKRGQNVTFRCDPISEHNRLYWYRQTLGQGPEFLTYFQNEAQLEKSRLLSDRFSAERPKGSFSTLEIQRTEQGDSAMYLCASSPGQYNEQFFGPGTRLTVL.

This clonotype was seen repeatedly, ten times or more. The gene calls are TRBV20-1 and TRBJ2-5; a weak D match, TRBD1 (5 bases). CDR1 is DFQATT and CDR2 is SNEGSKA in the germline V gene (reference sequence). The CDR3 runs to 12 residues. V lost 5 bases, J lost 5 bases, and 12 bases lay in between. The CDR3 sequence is CSALKDSETQYF. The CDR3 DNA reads TGCAGTGCTCTAAAAGACAGTGAGACCCAGTACTTC.

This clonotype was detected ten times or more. Here the CDR3 reads CASSVLSKEAFF. The CDR3, as DNA: TGTGCCAGCAGCGTACTCAGTAAAGAAGCTTTCTTT. The rearrangement links TRBV6-6 to TRBJ1-1, with D unclear. The CDR3 length is 12 residues. Trimming cost V 6 bases and J 8 bases, with 13 bases left between them. Germline assignment: CDR1 MNHNY and CDR2 SVGAGI (reference sequence).

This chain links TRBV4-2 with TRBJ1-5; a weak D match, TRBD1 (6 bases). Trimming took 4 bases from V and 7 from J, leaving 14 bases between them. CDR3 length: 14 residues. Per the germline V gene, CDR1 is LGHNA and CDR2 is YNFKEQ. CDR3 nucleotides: TGTGCCAGCAGCCTCGGGACACATAGACAGCCCCAGCATTTT. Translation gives CASSLGTHRQPQHF.

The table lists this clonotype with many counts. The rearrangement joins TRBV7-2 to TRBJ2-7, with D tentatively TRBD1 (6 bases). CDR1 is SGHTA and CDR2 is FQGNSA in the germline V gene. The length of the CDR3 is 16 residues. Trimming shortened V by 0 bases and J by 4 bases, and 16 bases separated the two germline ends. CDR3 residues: CASSLASGQGIYEQYF. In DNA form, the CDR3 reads TGTGCCAGCAGCTTAGCTTCGGGGCAGGGGATTTACGAGCAGTACTTC.

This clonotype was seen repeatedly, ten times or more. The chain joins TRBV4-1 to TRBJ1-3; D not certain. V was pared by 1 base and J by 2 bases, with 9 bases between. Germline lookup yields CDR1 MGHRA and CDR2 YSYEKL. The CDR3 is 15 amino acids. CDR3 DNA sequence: TGCGCCAGCAGCCAAGTACGAGGGACTGGAAACACCATATATTTT. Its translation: CASSQVRGTGNTIYF.

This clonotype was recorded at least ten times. The chain's CDR3 is CASSQEWVNEQFF. The CDR3 DNA reads TGCGCCAGCAGCCAAGAATGGGTTAATGAGCAGTTCTTC. The V and J genes are TRBV4-1 and TRBJ2-1; D call uncertain. This CDR3 comprises 13 residues. Germline CDR1 reads MGHRA; CDR2 reads YSYEKL. V was shortened by 0 bases and J by 7 bases, with 7 bases between the two germline ends.

CDR3 protein: CASSSGQTQEQYF. For the CDR3, the DNA is TGTGCCAGCAGCTCGGGACAGACCCAGGAGCAGTACTTC. The genes are TRBV7-2 and TRBJ2-7; TRBD1 matches at 7 bases. With V trimmed by 4 bases and J by 7 bases, 7 bases remained unmatched. Germline V gene sequence: CDR1 SGHTA, CDR2 FQGNSA. CDR3 length equals 13 residues.

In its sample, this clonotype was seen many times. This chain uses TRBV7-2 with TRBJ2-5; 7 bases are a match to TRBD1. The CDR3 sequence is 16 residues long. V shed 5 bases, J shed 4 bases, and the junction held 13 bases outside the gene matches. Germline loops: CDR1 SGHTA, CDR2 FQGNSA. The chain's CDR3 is CASSLQPGQIGETQYF. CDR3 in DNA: TGTGCCAGCAGCCTTCAGCCGGGACAGATAGGAGAGACCCAGTACTTC.

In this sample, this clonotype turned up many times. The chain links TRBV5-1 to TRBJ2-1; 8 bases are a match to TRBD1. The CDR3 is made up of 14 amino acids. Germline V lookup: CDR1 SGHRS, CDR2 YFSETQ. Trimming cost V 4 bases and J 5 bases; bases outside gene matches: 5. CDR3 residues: CASSPGTGHNEQFF. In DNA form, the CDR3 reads TGCGCCAGCAGCCCCGGGACAGGACACAATGAGCAGTTCTTC.

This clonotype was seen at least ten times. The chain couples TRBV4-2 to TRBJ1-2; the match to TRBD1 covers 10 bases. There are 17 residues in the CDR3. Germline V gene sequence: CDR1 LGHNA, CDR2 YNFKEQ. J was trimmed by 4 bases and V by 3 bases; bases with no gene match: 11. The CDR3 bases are TGTGCCAGCAGCCATTACCGACAGGGGGCGATCGGCTATGGCTACACCTTC. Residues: CASSHYRQGAIGYGYTF.

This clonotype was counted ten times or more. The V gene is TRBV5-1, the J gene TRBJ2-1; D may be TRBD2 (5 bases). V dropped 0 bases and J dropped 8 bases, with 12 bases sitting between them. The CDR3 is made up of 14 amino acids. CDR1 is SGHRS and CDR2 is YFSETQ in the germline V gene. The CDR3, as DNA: TGCGCCAGCAGCTTGGACGGGGATTTGGATGAGCAGTTCTTC. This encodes CASSLDGDLDEQFF. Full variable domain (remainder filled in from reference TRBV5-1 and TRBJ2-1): KAGVTQTPRYLIKTRGQQVTLSCSPISGHRSVSWYQQTPGQGLQFLFEYFSETQRNKGNFPGRFSGRQFSNSRSEMNVSTLELGDSALYLCASSLDGDLDEQFFGPGTRLTVL.

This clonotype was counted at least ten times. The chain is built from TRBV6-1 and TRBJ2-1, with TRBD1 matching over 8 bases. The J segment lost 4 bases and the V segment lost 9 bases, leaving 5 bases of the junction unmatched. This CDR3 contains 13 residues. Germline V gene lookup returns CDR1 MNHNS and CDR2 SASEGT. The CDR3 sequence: CASRQGTYNEQFF. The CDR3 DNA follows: TGTGCCAGTCGACAGGGGACATACAATGAGCAGTTCTTC.

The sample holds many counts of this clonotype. The CDR3 region has the DNA TGCGCCAGCAGCCAGTCTGATGGGGGGGACCCCTCTGGGGCCAACGTCCTGACTTTC. As protein: CASSQSDGGDPSGANVLTF. The rearrangement links TRBV4-3 to TRBJ2-6; 7 bases are shared with TRBD2. The junction had 11 bases not matched to a gene; V was cut back by 3 bases and J by 0 bases. This CDR3 is 19 amino acids long. CDR1 and CDR2 (germline): LGHNA, YSLEER.

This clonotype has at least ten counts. The CDR3 protein is CSASGSGANVLTF. The DNA for the CDR3 is TGCAGTGCTAGTGGGTCCGGGGCCAACGTCCTGACTTTC. V gene TRBV20-1 combines with J gene TRBJ2-6; D unclear. CDR1 is DFQATT, CDR2 SNEGSKA, per germline (reference sequence). The CDR3 covers 13 residues. Between the trimmed V and J ends, which lost 3 bases and 4 bases, there was a span of 7 bases.

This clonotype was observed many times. CDR3 residues: CSARGVLAGRLEAFF. CDR3 bases: TGCAGTGCTAGAGGCGTCCTCGCGGGGCGACTTGAGGCTTTCTTT. The chain recombines TRBV20-1 with TRBJ1-1, with a possible D match to TRBD1 (5 bases). CDR1 is DFQATT, CDR2 SNEGSKA, per germline (reference sequence). V lost 1 base and J 11 bases, leaving 23 bases between the germline ends. This CDR3 is 15 amino acids long.

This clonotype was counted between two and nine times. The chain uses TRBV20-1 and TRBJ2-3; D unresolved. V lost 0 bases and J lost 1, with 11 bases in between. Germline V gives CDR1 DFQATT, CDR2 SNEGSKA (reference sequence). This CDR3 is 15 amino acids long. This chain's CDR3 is CSARDPLGGTDTQYF. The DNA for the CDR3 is TGCAGTGCTAGAGATCCCTTGGGCGGCACAGATACGCAGTATTTT.

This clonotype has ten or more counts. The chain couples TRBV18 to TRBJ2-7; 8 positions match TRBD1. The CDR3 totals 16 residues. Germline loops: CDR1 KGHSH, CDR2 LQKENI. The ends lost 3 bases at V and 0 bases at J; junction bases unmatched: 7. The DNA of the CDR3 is TGTGCCAGCTCACCTGGACAGGGCTTCAGCTCCTACGAGCAGTACTTC. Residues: CASSPGQGFSSYEQYF.

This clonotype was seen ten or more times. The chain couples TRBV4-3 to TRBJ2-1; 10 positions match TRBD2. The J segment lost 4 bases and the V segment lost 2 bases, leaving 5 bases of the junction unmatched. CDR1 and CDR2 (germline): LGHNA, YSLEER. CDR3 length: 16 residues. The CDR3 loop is CASSQQLAGVYNEQFF. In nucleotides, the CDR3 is TGCGCCAGCAGCCAACAGCTAGCGGGGGTATACAATGAGCAGTTCTTC.

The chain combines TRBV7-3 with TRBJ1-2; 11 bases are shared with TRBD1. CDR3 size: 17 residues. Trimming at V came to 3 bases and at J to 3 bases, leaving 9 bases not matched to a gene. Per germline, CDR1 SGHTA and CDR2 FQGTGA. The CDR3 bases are TGTGCCAGCAGCTTGGAGGGACAGGGGGGTAGTGACTATGGCTACACCTTC. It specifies CASSLEGQGGSDYGYTF.

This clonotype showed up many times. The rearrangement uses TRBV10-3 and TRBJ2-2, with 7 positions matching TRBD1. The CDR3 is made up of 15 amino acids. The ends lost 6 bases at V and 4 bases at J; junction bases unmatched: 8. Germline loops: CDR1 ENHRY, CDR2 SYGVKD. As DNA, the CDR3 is TGTGCCATCAGCCTTCGACAGGGCACCACCGGGGAGCTGTTTTTT. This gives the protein CAISLRQGTTGELFF.

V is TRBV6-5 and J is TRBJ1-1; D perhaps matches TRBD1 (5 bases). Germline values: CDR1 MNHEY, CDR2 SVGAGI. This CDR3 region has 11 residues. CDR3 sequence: CATEGRTEAFF. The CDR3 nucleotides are TGTGCAACAGAGGGGAGAACTGAAGCTTTCTTT.

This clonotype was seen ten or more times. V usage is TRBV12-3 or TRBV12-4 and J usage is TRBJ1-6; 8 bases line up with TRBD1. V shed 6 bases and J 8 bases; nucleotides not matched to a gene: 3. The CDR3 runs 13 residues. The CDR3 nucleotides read TGTGCCAGCAGGGGACAGGCCGATTCACCCCTCCACTTT. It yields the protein CASRGQADSPLHF.

The CDR3 DNA reads as TGTGCCAGCAGCCGCCAGCGGCGGCTGGAGACCCAGTACTTC. Translated, it gives CASSRQRRLETQYF. The chain carries TRBV14 and TRBJ2-5, with D possibly TRBD2 on 5 matching bases. V lost 4 bases, J lost 5 bases, and 14 bases lay in between. Germline assignment: CDR1 SGHDN and CDR2 FVKESK. This CDR3 spans 14 amino acids. Together with reference TRBV14 and TRBJ2-5, the CDR3 gives the full variable domain: EAGVTQFPSHSVIEKGQTVTLRCDPISGHDNLYWYRRVMGKEIKFLLHFVKESKQDESGMPNNRFLAERTGGTYSTLKVQPAELEDSGVYFCASSRQRRLETQYFGPGTRLLVL.

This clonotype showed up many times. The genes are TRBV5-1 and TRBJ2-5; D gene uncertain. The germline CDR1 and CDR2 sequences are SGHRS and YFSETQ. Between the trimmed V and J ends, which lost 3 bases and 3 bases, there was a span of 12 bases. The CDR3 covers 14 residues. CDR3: CASSSGPREETQYF. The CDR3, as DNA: TGCGCCAGCAGCTCGGGCCCCAGAGAAGAGACCCAGTACTTC.

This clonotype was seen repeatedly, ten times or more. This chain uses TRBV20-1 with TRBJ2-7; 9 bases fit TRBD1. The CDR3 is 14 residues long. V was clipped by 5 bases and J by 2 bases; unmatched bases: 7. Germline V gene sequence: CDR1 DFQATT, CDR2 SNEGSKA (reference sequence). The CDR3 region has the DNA TGCAGTGCTCGCGCAGGACAGGGGACCTACGAGCAGTACTTC. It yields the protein CSARAGQGTYEQYF.

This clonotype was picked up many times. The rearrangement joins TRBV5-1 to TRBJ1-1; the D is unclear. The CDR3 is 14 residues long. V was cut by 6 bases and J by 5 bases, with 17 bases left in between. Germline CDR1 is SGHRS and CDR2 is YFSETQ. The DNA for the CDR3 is TGCGCCAGCACTCCCGCGAACGGAGAGACTGAAGCTTTCTTT. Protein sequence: CASTPANGETEAFF. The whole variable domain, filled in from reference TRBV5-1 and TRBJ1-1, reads KAGVTQTPRYLIKTRGQQVTLSCSPISGHRSVSWYQQTPGQGLQFLFEYFSETQRNKGNFPGRFSGRQFSNSRSEMNVSTLELGDSALYLCASTPANGETEAFFGQGTRLTVV.

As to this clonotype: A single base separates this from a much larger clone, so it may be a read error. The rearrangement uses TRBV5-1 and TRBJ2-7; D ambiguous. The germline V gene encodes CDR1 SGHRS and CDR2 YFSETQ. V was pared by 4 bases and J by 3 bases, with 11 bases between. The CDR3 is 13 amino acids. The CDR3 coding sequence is TGCGCCAGCAGCCAGCTGGGCAGCTACGAGCAGTACTTC. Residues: CASSQLGSYEQYF.

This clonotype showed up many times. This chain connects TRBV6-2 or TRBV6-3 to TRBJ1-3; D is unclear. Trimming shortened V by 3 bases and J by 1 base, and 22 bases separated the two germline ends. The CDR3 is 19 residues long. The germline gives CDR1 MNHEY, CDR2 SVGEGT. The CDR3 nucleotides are TGTGCCAGCAGTTATTACCCCGGTCGGACGTCGCATTCTGGAAACACCATATATTTT. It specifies CASSYYPGRTSHSGNTIYF.

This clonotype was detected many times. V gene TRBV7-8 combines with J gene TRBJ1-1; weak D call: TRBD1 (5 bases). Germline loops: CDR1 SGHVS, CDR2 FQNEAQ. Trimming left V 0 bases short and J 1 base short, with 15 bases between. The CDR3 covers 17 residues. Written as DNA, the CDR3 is TGTGCCAGCAGCTTAGCCCAACCCGAAACAGGGAACACTGAAGCTTTCTTT. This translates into CASSLAQPETGNTEAFF.

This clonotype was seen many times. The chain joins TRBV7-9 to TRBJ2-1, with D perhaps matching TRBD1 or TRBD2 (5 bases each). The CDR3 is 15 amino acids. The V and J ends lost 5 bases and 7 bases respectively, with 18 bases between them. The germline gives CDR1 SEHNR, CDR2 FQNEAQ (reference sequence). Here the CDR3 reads CASSHRDGIWNEQFF. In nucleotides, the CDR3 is TGTGCCAGCAGCCACCGGGACGGGATTTGGAATGAGCAGTTCTTC.

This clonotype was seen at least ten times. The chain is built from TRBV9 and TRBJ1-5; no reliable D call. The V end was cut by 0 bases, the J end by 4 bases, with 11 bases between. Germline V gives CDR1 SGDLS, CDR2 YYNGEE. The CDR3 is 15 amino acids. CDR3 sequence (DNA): TGTGCCAGCAGCGTAGACGGCTACCCAAATCAGCCCCAGCATTTT. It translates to CASSVDGYPNQPQHF.